Listed below are T cell receptor beta chains from one sample, sequenced in a study of beta chain features in type 1 diabetes. TCRdb's table, derived via immunoSEQ multiplex PCR, lists solely in-frame clones and lacks some. The data show more than 150,000 clones, about 9.1% seen once. The sequencing sample was made of central memory CD4+ T cells from blood. The source is a woman aged 18-30 years in good health. CDR3s include the opening cysteine and the closing phenylalanine or tryptophan. D genes are given only for firm matches. Clone size is not always given. Where it is, it says once, few, many or a class for expanded clones.

>.|TRBV5-6|.|TRBJ1-2
CASSVVGNPEGYGYTF
TGTGCCAGCAGCGTTGTCGGGAACCCCGAAGGTTATGGCTACACCTTC
>TRBD2|TRBV6-5|.|TRBJ2-3
CASSYPAGGAIGTQYF
TGTGCCAGCAGTTACCCAGCCGGGGGGGCCATAGGAACGCAGTATTTT
>.|TRBV18|few|TRBJ1-2
CASEPQGNNYGYTF
TGTGCCAGCGAACCCCAGGGAAATAACTATGGCTACACCTTC
>TRBD1|TRBV5-1|.|TRBJ1-2
CASSFGTGYGYTF
TGCGCCAGCAGCTTCGGGACAGGCTATGGCTACACCTTC
>.|TRBV21-1|many|TRBJ2-5
CASSREAGSATQYF
TGTGCCAGCAGCAGAGAGGCGGGGTCTGCGACCCAGTACTTC
>TRBD1|TRBV5-4|.|TRBJ1-2
CASSLGTGEGGYTF
TGTGCCAGCAGCTTGGGGACAGGGGAAGGAGGCTACACCTTC
>.|TRBV6-5|.|TRBJ1-2
CASSPFQTANYGYTF
TGTGCCAGCAGTCCATTCCAGACAGCTAACTATGGCTACACCTTC
>.|TRBV7-3|.|TRBJ2-3
CASSLTSEAAQYF
TGTGCCAGCAGCTTAACTAGCGAAGCTGCGCAGTATTTT
>.|TRBV18|few|TRBJ1-2
CASSPGRESYGGYTF
TGTGCCAGCTCACCCGGACGGGAATCTTATGGGGGCTACACCTTC
>.|TRBV5-6|.|TRBJ2-7
CASRAGLSYEQYF
TGTGCCAGCAGGGCTGGCCTCTCCTACGAGCAGTACTTC
>TRBD1|TRBV4-3|.|TRBJ2-5
CASSQDRGQGAFQETQYF
TGCGCCAGCAGCCAAGATCGGGGACAGGGGGCATTCCAAGAGACCCAGTACTTC
>.|TRBV18|few|TRBJ2-1
CASSPPHGGTDNEQFF
TGTGCCAGCTCACCACCGCATGGCGGGACTGACAATGAGCAGTTCTTC
>TRBD1|TRBV30|.|TRBJ2-2
CAWTRNGRGPDGELFF
TGTGCCTGGACCCGTAATGGAAGGGGGCCCGACGGGGAGCTGTTTTTT
>.|TRBV5-1|few|TRBJ2-3
CASSLWRREDTQYF
TGCGCCAGCAGCTTGTGGAGGCGGGAAGATACGCAGTATTTT
>TRBD1|TRBV5-1|.|TRBJ2-1
CASSLGQGGNEQFF
TGCGCCAGCAGCCTGGGACAGGGGGGAAATGAGCAGTTCTTC
>.|TRBV30|few|TRBJ1-2
CAWNAGRVNYGYTF
TGTGCCTGGAACGCGGGAAGGGTTAACTATGGCTACACCTTC
>.|TRBV6-1|.|TRBJ2-1
CAISEYEGREQFF
TGTGCCATCAGTGAGTATGAGGGGAGGGAGCAGTTCTTC
>TRBD1|TRBV30|few|TRBJ1-1
CAWSKTGQVFGTEAFF
TGTGCCTGGAGTAAGACAGGGCAGGTTTTTGGCACTGAAGCTTTCTTT
>.|TRBV20-1|few|TRBJ1-2
CSAGGNYGYTF
TGCAGTGCTGGGGGGAACTATGGCTACACCTTC
>TRBD1|TRBV7-9|.|TRBJ2-7
CASSSGGGEQYF
TGTGCCAGCTCCTCAGGGGGCGGGGAGCAGTACTTC
>TRBD2|TRBV7-7|.|TRBJ2-3
CASSLSLAGADTQYF
TGTGCTAGCAGCTTATCGCTAGCGGGGGCAGATACGCAGTATTTT
>.|TRBV30|.|TRBJ1-1
CAWSVSLRRGNTEAFF
TGTGCCTGGAGTGTTAGCCTAAGGAGGGGGAACACTGAAGCTTTCTTT
>TRBD1|TRBV19|.|TRBJ1-5
CASKGQGNQPQHF
TGTGCCAGTAAGGGACAGGGCAATCAGCCCCAGCATTTT
>.|TRBV7-9|.|TRBJ2-1
CASSLGVGGNEQFF
TGTGCCAGCAGCTTAGGTGTGGGCGGGAATGAGCAGTTCTTC
>.|TRBV7-2|.|TRBJ2-7
CASSGFGAEKQYF
TGTGCCAGCAGCGGTTTTGGAGCGGAAAAGCAGTACTTC
>.|TRBV18|.|TRBJ1-1
CASSPYQGTGTEAFF
TGTGCCAGCTCACCTTATCAGGGGACGGGCACTGAAGCTTTCTTT
>TRBD1|TRBV9|few|TRBJ1-5
CASSVDGQGNQPQHF
TGTGCCAGCAGCGTAGACGGACAGGGCAATCAGCCCCAGCATTTT
>.|TRBV7-2|.|TRBJ1-1
CASSFYSREAFF
TGTGCCAGCAGCTTTTACTCCAGGGAAGCTTTCTTT
>TRBD2|TRBV5-1|few|TRBJ2-3
CASRTSGTFTDTQYF
TGCGCCAGCCGGACTAGCGGGACTTTCACAGATACGCAGTATTTT
>TRBD1|TRBV5-1|.|TRBJ1-6
CASSLAGTVGSPLHF
TGCGCCAGCAGCTTGGCCGGGACAGTTGGATCACCCCTCCACTTT
>.|TRBV30|.|TRBJ2-1
CAWSVWQGSRSSYNEQFF
TGTGCCTGGAGTGTATGGCAGGGGTCCCGAAGCTCCTACAATGAGCAGTTCTTC
>TRBD1|TRBV4-2|.|TRBJ1-5
CASSPPRGQNDQPQHF
TGTGCCAGCAGCCCGCCCAGGGGGCAGAATGATCAGCCCCAGCATTTT
>TRBD1|TRBV27|.|TRBJ2-3
CASRPRRGRRADTQYF
TGTGCCAGCAGACCCCGCAGGGGGCGACGGGCAGATACGCAGTATTTT
>TRBD1|TRBV18|few|TRBJ1-1
CASSPPGTGDRSEAFF
TGTGCCAGCTCACCCCCTGGCACAGGGGATAGGAGTGAAGCTTTCTTT
>.|TRBV9|.|TRBJ2-2
CASSEGGGGAGRARELFF
TGTGCCAGCAGCGAGGGTGGAGGTGGGGCGGGACGGGCCCGGGAGCTGTTTTTT
>TRBD2|TRBV5-4|.|TRBJ2-2
CASSLFGSGGANTGELFF
TGTGCCAGCAGCTTGTTTGGTAGCGGGGGCGCGAACACCGGGGAGCTGTTTTTT
>TRBD1|TRBV6-8|few|TRBJ1-2
CASSYGGQGPLLNYGYTF
TGTGCCAGCAGTTACGGTGGACAGGGCCCTTTACTAAACTATGGCTACACCTTC
>.|TRBV25-1|few|TRBJ2-7
CASSEYSEQYF
TGTGCCAGCAGTGAATATAGCGAGCAGTACTTC
>.|TRBV4-3|.|TRBJ2-2
CASSQRQGGTSTGELFF
TGCGCCAGCAGCCAGAGACAGGGAGGAACCTCCACCGGGGAGCTGTTTTTT
>.|TRBV30|.|TRBJ1-1
CAWKTGMGDTEAFF
TGTGCCTGGAAAACAGGGATGGGGGACACTGAAGCTTTCTTT
>TRBD2|TRBV7-2|.|TRBJ2-7
CASSLAARDYYEQYF
TGTGCCAGCAGCTTAGCGGCGCGGGACTATTACGAGCAGTACTTC
>TRBD2|TRBV7-8|.|TRBJ2-1
CASSPGLASGNEQFF
TGTGCCAGCAGCCCGGGACTAGCGTCGGGTAATGAGCAGTTCTTC
>TRBD1|TRBV7-2|few|TRBJ2-1
CASSLRPDRGNEQFF
TGTGCCAGCAGCTTAAGGCCGGACAGGGGTAATGAGCAGTTCTTC
>.|TRBV13|few|TRBJ1-2
CASSPHRADYTF
TGTGCCAGCAGCCCCCACAGGGCGGACTACACCTTC
>TRBD1|TRBV7-2|.|TRBJ1-2
CASAGQANYGYTF
TGTGCCAGCGCGGGACAGGCTAACTATGGCTACACCTTC
>.|TRBV14|.|TRBJ1-1
CASSRGQNTEAFF
TGTGCCAGCAGTAGGGGACAAAACACTGAAGCTTTCTTT